These T cell receptor beta chains were read from a single sample in a study of cytomegalovirus exposure and HLA in healthy donors. The repertoire was sequenced with immunoSEQ multiplex PCR; TCRdb's copy has only in-frame clones and lacks some. The data hold about 180,000 clones, with around 80% observed a single time. Sequenced material: PBMCs. The receptors here all came from a girl aged 5-17 years in good health and CMV-seropositive. Both conserved end residues are part of each CDR3. Fields, in order: CDR3 length, D gene, J gene, clone size, V gene, CDR3 DNA, CDR3 protein. D genes are given only for firm matches. Clone size is not always given. Where it is, it says once, few, many or a class for expanded clones.

CDR3 length: 14; D gene: TRBD1; J gene: TRBJ2-7; clone size: .; V gene: TRBV2; CDR3 DNA: TGTGCCAGCAGTTACCGGGACAGGGGGCTTGAGCAGTACTTC; CDR3 protein: CASSYRDRGLEQYF
CDR3 length: 14; D gene: TRBD1; J gene: TRBJ2-3; clone size: .; V gene: TRBV29-1; CDR3 DNA: TGCAGCGTTGAAGAGGGACAGGGTGGTTACACGCAGTATTTT; CDR3 protein: CSVEEGQGGYTQYF
CDR3 length: 11; D gene: .; J gene: TRBJ2-1; clone size: .; V gene: TRBV20-1; CDR3 DNA: TGCAGTGCTAGCCCCCGGGGTGAGCAGTTCTTC; CDR3 protein: CSASPRGEQFF
CDR3 length: 13; D gene: TRBD1; J gene: TRBJ2-1; clone size: .; V gene: TRBV28; CDR3 DNA: TGTGCCATTAGACAGGGGGCTGGCAATGAGCAGTTCTTC; CDR3 protein: CAIRQGAGNEQFF
CDR3 length: 16; D gene: .; J gene: TRBJ2-7; clone size: .; V gene: TRBV7-2; CDR3 DNA: TGTGCCAGCAGGCAATTATCTAGATTCGGGTCCTACGAGCAGTACTTC; CDR3 protein: CASRQLSRFGSYEQYF
CDR3 length: 14; D gene: TRBD1; J gene: TRBJ2-1; clone size: .; V gene: TRBV5-6; CDR3 DNA: TGTGCCAGCAGACAAACTTTGGACAGGGGTGAGCAGTTCTTC; CDR3 protein: CASRQTLDRGEQFF
CDR3 length: 13; D gene: .; J gene: TRBJ2-5; clone size: .; V gene: TRBV11-2; CDR3 DNA: TGTGCCAGCAGCTCCCGACTAAGTGAGACCCAGTACTTC; CDR3 protein: CASSSRLSETQYF
CDR3 length: 14; D gene: .; J gene: TRBJ1-2; clone size: .; V gene: TRBV5-1; CDR3 DNA: TGCGCCAGCAGCTTGGTTCAGGCAAACTATGGCTACACCTTC; CDR3 protein: CASSLVQANYGYTF
CDR3 length: 14; D gene: .; J gene: TRBJ2-3; clone size: .; V gene: TRBV2; CDR3 DNA: TGTGCCAGCAGTGATTTAGGGGGAGCAGATACGCAGTATTTT; CDR3 protein: CASSDLGGADTQYF
CDR3 length: 16; D gene: TRBD1; J gene: TRBJ1-3; clone size: once; V gene: TRBV15; CDR3 DNA: TGTGCCACCAGCAGCCTACAGGGGGCGATTGGGAACACCATATATTTT; CDR3 protein: CATSSLQGAIGNTIYF
CDR3 length: 14; D gene: .; J gene: TRBJ2-7; clone size: .; V gene: TRBV6-5; CDR3 DNA: TGTGCCAGCAGCTCCAAGCGGTACTCCTACGAGCAGTACTTC; CDR3 protein: CASSSKRYSYEQYF
CDR3 length: 15; D gene: .; J gene: TRBJ1-1; clone size: .; V gene: TRBV29-1; CDR3 DNA: TGCAGCGGGAGGCTTACAGGGAAGGGGAACACTGAAGCTTTCTTT; CDR3 protein: CSGRLTGKGNTEAFF
CDR3 length: 11; D gene: .; J gene: TRBJ1-4; clone size: few; V gene: TRBV6-5; CDR3 DNA: TGTGCCAGCAGCAGAAAGGAAAAACTGTTTTTT; CDR3 protein: CASSRKEKLFF
CDR3 length: 14; D gene: TRBD1; J gene: TRBJ2-7; clone size: .; V gene: TRBV4-1; CDR3 DNA: TGCGCCAGCAGCCATGGGACAGGATCCTACGAGCAGTACTTC; CDR3 protein: CASSHGTGSYEQYF
CDR3 length: 19; D gene: TRBD2; J gene: TRBJ2-1; clone size: .; V gene: TRBV4-1; CDR3 DNA: TGCGCCAGCAGCCAACTCCCAGCGGGAGGGGGCAAAAAGGACAATGAGCAGTTCTTC; CDR3 protein: CASSQLPAGGGKKDNEQFF
CDR3 length: 13; D gene: TRBD1; J gene: TRBJ1-2; clone size: once; V gene: TRBV7-9; CDR3 DNA: TGTGCCAGCAGCCGGGACAGGGGTCATGGCTACACCTTC; CDR3 protein: CASSRDRGHGYTF
CDR3 length: 18; D gene: TRBD1; J gene: TRBJ1-5; clone size: .; V gene: TRBV11-2; CDR3 DNA: TGTGCCAGCAGCTTAGGCGAAACTAGACAGGGACAAGATCAGCCCCAGCATTTT; CDR3 protein: CASSLGETRQGQDQPQHF
CDR3 length: 14; D gene: .; J gene: TRBJ1-5; clone size: few; V gene: TRBV6-1; CDR3 DNA: TGTGCCAGCAGCGTTTCCGGTAGCAATCAGCCCCAGCATTTT; CDR3 protein: CASSVSGSNQPQHF
CDR3 length: 16; D gene: TRBD2; J gene: TRBJ2-3; clone size: .; V gene: TRBV11-2; CDR3 DNA: TGTGCCAGCAGCTTAGAAGGACTAGCGGGAGTGGGTACGCAGTATTTT; CDR3 protein: CASSLEGLAGVGTQYF
CDR3 length: 14; D gene: .; J gene: TRBJ1-1; clone size: few; V gene: TRBV5-1; CDR3 DNA: TGCGCCAGCAGAGAGGAACCCGCTAACACTGAAGCTTTCTTT; CDR3 protein: CASREEPANTEAFF
CDR3 length: 13; D gene: .; J gene: TRBJ1-2; clone size: .; V gene: TRBV6-5; CDR3 DNA: TGTGCCAGCAGCCTCGGACAGAACTATGGCTACACCTTC; CDR3 protein: CASSLGQNYGYTF
CDR3 length: 19; D gene: TRBD2; J gene: TRBJ2-3; clone size: once; V gene: TRBV7-2; CDR3 DNA: TGTGCCAGCAGCTTATTCCGGACTAGCGGGAGGGCCCTCAAGGATACGCAGTATTTT; CDR3 protein: CASSLFRTSGRALKDTQYF
CDR3 length: 13; D gene: .; J gene: TRBJ1-2; clone size: medium-sized; V gene: TRBV5-1; CDR3 DNA: TGCGCCAGCAGCTTGGCCGAGGGGGATGGCTACACCTTC; CDR3 protein: CASSLAEGDGYTF
CDR3 length: 15; D gene: .; J gene: TRBJ2-4; clone size: .; V gene: TRBV23-1; CDR3 DNA: TGCGCCAGCAGTCTGATACCGGGAGCCAAAAACATTCAGTACTTC; CDR3 protein: CASSLIPGAKNIQYF
CDR3 length: 15; D gene: .; J gene: TRBJ2-7; clone size: .; V gene: TRBV29-1; CDR3 DNA: TGCAGCGTTGAAGATGACGGGGAAAGCTCCTACGAGCAGTACTTC; CDR3 protein: CSVEDDGESSYEQYF
CDR3 length: 14; D gene: .; J gene: TRBJ1-5; clone size: .; V gene: TRBV4-2; CDR3 DNA: TGTGCCAGCAGCCCGGCGACGGCGGATCAGCCCCAGCATTTT; CDR3 protein: CASSPATADQPQHF
CDR3 length: 16; D gene: TRBD2; J gene: TRBJ2-1; clone size: .; V gene: TRBV5-1; CDR3 DNA: TGCGCCAGCAGCCCCATAGCGGGGCCCACGGGGAATGAGCAGTTCTTC; CDR3 protein: CASSPIAGPTGNEQFF
CDR3 length: 15; D gene: .; J gene: TRBJ1-1; clone size: few; V gene: TRBV2; CDR3 DNA: TGTGCCAGCAGTGATTCGGGAAATACGAACACTGAAGCTTTCTTT; CDR3 protein: CASSDSGNTNTEAFF
CDR3 length: 15; D gene: TRBD1; J gene: TRBJ1-5; clone size: .; V gene: TRBV7-8; CDR3 DNA: TGTGCCAGCAGCTCACCAACAGGGGGCGGGCAGCCCCAGCATTTT; CDR3 protein: CASSSPTGGGQPQHF
CDR3 length: 15; D gene: .; J gene: TRBJ2-7; clone size: .; V gene: TRBV6-5; CDR3 DNA: TGTGCCAGCAGTTACTCTTCCTCGAGGATTTACGAGCAGTACTTC; CDR3 protein: CASSYSSSRIYEQYF
CDR3 length: 15; D gene: TRBD2; J gene: TRBJ2-7; clone size: .; V gene: TRBV25-1; CDR3 DNA: TGTGCCAGCAGTGAATCCCTAGCGGGGTCCTACGAGCAGTACTTC; CDR3 protein: CASSESLAGSYEQYF
CDR3 length: 15; D gene: .; J gene: TRBJ1-2; clone size: .; V gene: TRBV30; CDR3 DNA: TGTGCCTGGGACGGGCGGGGGCTGGAGGACTATGGCTACACCTTC; CDR3 protein: CAWDGRGLEDYGYTF
CDR3 length: 13; D gene: .; J gene: TRBJ1-5; clone size: .; V gene: TRBV10-3; CDR3 DNA: TGTGCCATCAGGCAGGGTAGCAATCAGCCCCAGCATTTT; CDR3 protein: CAIRQGSNQPQHF
CDR3 length: 15; D gene: .; J gene: TRBJ1-2; clone size: few; V gene: TRBV18; CDR3 DNA: TGTGCCAGCTCACCACAGGCGGCATTAAACTATGGCTACACCTTC; CDR3 protein: CASSPQAALNYGYTF
CDR3 length: 15; D gene: .; J gene: TRBJ1-5; clone size: .; V gene: TRBV30; CDR3 DNA: TGTGCCTGGAGTGTACTAAGGTGGGGCAATCAGCCCCAGCATTTT; CDR3 protein: CAWSVLRWGNQPQHF
CDR3 length: 13; D gene: TRBD1; J gene: TRBJ2-7; clone size: .; V gene: TRBV6-4; CDR3 DNA: TGTGCCAGCAGCAAGGGACAGGGCTACGAGCAGTACTTC; CDR3 protein: CASSKGQGYEQYF
CDR3 length: 16; D gene: .; J gene: TRBJ1-1; clone size: .; V gene: TRBV11-2; CDR3 DNA: TGTGCCAGCAGCTTAGTGACTAACTTTGTTGGCACTGAAGCTTTCTTT; CDR3 protein: CASSLVTNFVGTEAFF
CDR3 length: 15; D gene: TRBD2; J gene: TRBJ2-3; clone size: .; V gene: TRBV18; CDR3 DNA: TGTGCCAGCTCACTAGCGGGAGGAGGCACAGATACGCAGTATTTT; CDR3 protein: CASSLAGGGTDTQYF
CDR3 length: 14; D gene: TRBD2; J gene: TRBJ2-7; clone size: once; V gene: TRBV13; CDR3 DNA: TGTGCCAGCAGCTTAGGGGCTAGCGGGTACGAGCAGTACTTC; CDR3 protein: CASSLGASGYEQYF
CDR3 length: 15; D gene: .; J gene: TRBJ1-3; clone size: .; V gene: TRBV6-6; CDR3 DNA: TGTGCCAGCACCGCGACAGATAGCTCTGGAAACACCATATATTTT; CDR3 protein: CASTATDSSGNTIYF